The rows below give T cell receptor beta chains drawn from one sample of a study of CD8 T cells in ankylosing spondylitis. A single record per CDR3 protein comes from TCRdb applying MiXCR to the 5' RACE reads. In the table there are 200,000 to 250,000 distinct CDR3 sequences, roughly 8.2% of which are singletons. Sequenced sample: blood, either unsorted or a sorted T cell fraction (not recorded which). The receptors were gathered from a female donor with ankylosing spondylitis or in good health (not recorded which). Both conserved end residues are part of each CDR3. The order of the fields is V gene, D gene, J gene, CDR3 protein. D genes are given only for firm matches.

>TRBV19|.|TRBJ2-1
CASRLDSFNEQFF
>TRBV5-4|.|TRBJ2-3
CASSPTDLGLDNTQYF
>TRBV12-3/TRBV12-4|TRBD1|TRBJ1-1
CASRTGTANTEAFF
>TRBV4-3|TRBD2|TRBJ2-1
CASSLGLAVGSEQFF
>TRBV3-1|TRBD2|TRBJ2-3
CASSQDSGSIQDTQYF
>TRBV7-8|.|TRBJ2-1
CASSHLIGNEQFF
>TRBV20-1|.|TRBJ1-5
CSARRTDYQPQHF
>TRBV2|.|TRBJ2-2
CASSAVDGLTGELFF
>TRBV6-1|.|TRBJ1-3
CASSEASGNTIYF
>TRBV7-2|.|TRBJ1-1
CASSSQKQNTEAFF
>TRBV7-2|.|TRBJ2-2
CASSPRTGPTGELFF
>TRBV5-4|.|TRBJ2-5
CASSLRGSKETQYF
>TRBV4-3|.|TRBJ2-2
CASSPDRGAGELFF
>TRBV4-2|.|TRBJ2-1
CASSQDGYNEQFF
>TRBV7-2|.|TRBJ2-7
CASSPGVSGAKEQYF
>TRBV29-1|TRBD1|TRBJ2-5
CSGRQGETQYF